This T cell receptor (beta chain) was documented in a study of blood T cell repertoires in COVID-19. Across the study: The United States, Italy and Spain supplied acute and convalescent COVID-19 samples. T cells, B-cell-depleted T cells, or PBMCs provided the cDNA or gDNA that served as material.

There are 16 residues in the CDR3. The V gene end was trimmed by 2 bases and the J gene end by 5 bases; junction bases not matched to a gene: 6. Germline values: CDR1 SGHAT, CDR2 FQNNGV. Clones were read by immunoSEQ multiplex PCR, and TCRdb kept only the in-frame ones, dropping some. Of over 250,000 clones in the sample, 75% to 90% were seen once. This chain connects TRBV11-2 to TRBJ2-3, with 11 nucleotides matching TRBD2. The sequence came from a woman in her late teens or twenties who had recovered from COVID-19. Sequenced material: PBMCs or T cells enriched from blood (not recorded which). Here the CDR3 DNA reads TGTGCCAGCAGCTTACGGACTAGCGGGTCGGGAGATACGCAGTATTTT. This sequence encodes CASSLRTSGSGDTQYF.